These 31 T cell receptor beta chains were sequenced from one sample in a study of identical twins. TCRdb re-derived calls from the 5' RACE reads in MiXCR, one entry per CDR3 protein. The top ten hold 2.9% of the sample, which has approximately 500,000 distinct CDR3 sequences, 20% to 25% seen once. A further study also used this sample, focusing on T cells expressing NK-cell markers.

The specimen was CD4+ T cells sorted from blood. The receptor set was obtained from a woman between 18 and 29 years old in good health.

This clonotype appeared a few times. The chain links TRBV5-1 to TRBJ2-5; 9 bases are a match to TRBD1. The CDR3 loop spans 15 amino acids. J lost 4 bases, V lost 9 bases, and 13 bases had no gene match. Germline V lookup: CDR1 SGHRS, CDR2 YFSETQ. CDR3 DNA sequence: TGCGCCACTACCCTTGGAGTGGACAGGGGAGAGACCCAGTACTTC. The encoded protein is CATTLGVDRGETQYF.

CDR3 sequence reads: CASSLVISSVREQYF. CDR3 nucleotides: TGTGCCAGCAGCTTAGTGATATCTAGCGTTCGCGAGCAGTACTTC. The chain has TRBV11-2 and TRBJ2-7, with a weak D call TRBD2 (6 bases). Trimming removed 1 base at V and 6 bases at J, with 16 bases between. The germline V gene has CDR1 SGHAT and CDR2 FQNNGV. CDR3 length equals 15 residues.

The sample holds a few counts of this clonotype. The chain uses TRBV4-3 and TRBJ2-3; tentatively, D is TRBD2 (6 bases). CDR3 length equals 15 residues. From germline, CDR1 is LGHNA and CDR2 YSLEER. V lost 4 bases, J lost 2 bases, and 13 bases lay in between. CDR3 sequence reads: CASSRAASATDTQYF. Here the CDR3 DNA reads TGCGCCAGCAGCCGAGCCGCTAGCGCCACAGATACGCAGTATTTT.

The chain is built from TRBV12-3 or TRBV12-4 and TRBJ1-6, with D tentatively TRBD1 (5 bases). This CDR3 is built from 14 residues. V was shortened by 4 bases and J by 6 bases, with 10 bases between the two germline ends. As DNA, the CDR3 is TGTGCCAGCAGTTACCGACAGTCTAATTCACCCCTCCACTTT. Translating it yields CASSYRQSNSPLHF.

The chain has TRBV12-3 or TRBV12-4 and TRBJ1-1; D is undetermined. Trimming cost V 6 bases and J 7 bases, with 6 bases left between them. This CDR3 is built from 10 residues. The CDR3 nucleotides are TGTGCCAGCAGCCTCCGTGAAGCTTTCTTT. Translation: CASSLREAFF.

In nucleotides, the CDR3 is TGTGCCAGCAGTTATTTTGTGGGAGCAGGCACAGATACGCAGTATTTT. Protein: CASSYFVGAGTDTQYF. This chain links TRBV6-5 with TRBJ2-3, with a tentative D call TRBD2 (5 bases). V was shortened by 3 bases and J by 1 base, with 14 bases between the two germline ends. CDR3 size: 16 residues. The V gene's germline CDR1 is MNHEY and CDR2 SVGAGI.

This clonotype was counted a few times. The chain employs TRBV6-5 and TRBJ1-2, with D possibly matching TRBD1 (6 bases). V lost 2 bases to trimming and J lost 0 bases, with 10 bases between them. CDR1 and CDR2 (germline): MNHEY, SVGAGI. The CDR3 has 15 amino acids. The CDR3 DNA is TGTGCCAGCAGTTACGGTACAGGGTCTAACTATGGCTACACCTTC. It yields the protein CASSYGTGSNYGYTF.

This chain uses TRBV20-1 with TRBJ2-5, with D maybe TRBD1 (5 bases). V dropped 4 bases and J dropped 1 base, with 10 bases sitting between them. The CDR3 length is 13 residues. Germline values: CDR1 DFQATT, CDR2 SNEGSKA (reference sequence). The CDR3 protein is CSAIDRGQETQYF. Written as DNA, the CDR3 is TGCAGTGCTATAGATAGGGGCCAAGAGACCCAGTACTTC.

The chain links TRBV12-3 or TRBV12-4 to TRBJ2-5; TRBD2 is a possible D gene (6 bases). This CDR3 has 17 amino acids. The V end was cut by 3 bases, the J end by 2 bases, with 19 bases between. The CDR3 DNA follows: TGTGCCAGCAGTTTTAACAACGGGCGGGGTCTACAAGAGACCCAGTACTTC. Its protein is CASSFNNGRGLQETQYF.

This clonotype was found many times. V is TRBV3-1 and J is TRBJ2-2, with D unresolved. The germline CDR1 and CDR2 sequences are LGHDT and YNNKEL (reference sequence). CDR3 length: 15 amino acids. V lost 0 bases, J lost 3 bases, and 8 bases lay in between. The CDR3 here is CASSQDSGYTGELFF. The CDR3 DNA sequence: TGTGCCAGCAGCCAAGATTCGGGTTACACCGGGGAGCTGTTTTTT.

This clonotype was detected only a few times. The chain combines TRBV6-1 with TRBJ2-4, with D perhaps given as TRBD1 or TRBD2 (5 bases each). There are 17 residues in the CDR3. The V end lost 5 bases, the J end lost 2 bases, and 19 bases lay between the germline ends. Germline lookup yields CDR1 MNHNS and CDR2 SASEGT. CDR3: CASSRQPGWVSKNIQYF. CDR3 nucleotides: TGTGCCAGCAGTCGACAGCCGGGGTGGGTGTCCAAAAACATTCAGTACTTC.

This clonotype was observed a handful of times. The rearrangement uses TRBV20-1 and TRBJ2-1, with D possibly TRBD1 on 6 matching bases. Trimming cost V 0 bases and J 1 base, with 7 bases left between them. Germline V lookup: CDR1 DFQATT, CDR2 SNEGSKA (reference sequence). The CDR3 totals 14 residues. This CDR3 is CSAREGGSYNEQFF. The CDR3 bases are TGCAGTGCTAGAGAAGGGGGATCCTACAATGAGCAGTTCTTC.

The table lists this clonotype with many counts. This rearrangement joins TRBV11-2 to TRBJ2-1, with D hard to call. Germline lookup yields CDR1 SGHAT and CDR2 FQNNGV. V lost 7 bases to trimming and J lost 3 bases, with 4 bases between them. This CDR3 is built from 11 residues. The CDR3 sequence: CASTYYNEQFF. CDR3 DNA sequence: TGTGCCAGCACCTACTACAATGAGCAGTTCTTC.

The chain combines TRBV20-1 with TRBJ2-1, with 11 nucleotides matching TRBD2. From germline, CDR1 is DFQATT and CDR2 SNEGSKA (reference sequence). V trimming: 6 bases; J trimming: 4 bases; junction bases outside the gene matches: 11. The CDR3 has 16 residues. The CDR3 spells CSAPLLAGVSYNEQFF. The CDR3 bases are TGCAGTGCCCCCTTACTAGCGGGGGTGTCATACAATGAGCAGTTCTTC.

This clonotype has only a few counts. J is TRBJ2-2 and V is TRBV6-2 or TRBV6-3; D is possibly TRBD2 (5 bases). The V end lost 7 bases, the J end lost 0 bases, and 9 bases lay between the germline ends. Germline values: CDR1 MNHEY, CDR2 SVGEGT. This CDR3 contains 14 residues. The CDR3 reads CASMDWTNTGELFF. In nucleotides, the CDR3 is TGTGCCAGCATGGACTGGACGAACACCGGGGAGCTGTTTTTT.

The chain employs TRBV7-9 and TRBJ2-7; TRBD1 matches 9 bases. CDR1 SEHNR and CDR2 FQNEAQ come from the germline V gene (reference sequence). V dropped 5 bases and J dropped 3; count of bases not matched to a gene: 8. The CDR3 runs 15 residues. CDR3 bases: TGTGCCAGCAGCCCCGACACGACAGGGGGCTACGAGCAGTACTTC. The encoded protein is CASSPDTTGGYEQYF.

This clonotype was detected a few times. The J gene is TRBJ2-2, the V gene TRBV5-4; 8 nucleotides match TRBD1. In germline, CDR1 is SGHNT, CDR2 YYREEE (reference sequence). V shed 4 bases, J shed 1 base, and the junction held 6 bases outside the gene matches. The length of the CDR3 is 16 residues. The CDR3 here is CASSTAGGMNTGELFF. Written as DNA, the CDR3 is TGTGCCAGCAGCACCGCAGGGGGCATGAACACCGGGGAGCTGTTTTTT.

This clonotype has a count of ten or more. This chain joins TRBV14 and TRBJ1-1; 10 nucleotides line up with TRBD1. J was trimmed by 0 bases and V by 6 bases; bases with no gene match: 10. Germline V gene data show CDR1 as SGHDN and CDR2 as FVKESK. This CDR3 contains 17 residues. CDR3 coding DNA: TGTGCCAGCAGTCCCCTGACAGGGGGCTTTATGAACACTGAAGCTTTCTTT. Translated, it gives CASSPLTGGFMNTEAFF.

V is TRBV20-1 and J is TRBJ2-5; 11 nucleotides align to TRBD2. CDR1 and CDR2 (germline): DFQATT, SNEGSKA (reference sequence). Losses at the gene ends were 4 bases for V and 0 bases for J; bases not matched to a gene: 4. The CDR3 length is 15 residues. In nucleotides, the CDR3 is TGCAGTGCTACGTCTAGCGGGGGGCACCAAGAGACCCAGTACTTC. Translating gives CSATSSGGHQETQYF.

CDR3 bases: TGCAGTGCTTCACAGGGAGAGAATGAGCAGTTCTTC. Its translation: CSASQGENEQFF. The chain joins TRBV20-1 to TRBJ2-1; TRBD1 is a possible D gene (6 bases). Germline V CDR1 and CDR2: DFQATT, SNEGSKA (reference sequence). Between the trimmed V and J ends, which lost 5 bases and 7 bases, there was a span of 12 bases. The CDR3 is 12 residues long.

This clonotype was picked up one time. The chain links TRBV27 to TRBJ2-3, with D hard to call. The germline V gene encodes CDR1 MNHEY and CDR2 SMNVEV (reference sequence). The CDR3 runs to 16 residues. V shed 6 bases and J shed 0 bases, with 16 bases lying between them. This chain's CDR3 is CASSEDSSYSTDTQYF. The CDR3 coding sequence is TGTGCCAGCAGCGAGGATTCCTCTTATAGCACAGATACGCAGTATTTT.

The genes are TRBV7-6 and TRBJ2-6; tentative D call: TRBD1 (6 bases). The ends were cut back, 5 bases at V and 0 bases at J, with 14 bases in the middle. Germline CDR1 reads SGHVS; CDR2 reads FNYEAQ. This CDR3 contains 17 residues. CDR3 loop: CASSPWGPSSGANVLTF. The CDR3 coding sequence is TGTGCCAGCAGCCCTTGGGGGCCCTCCTCTGGGGCCAACGTCCTGACTTTC. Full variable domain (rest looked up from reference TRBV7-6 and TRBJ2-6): GAGVSQSPRYKVTKRGQDVALRCDPISGHVSLYWYRQALGQGPEFLTYFNYEAQQDKSGLPNDRFSAERPEGSISTLTIQRTEQRDSAMYRCASSPWGPSSGANVLTFGAGSRLTVL.

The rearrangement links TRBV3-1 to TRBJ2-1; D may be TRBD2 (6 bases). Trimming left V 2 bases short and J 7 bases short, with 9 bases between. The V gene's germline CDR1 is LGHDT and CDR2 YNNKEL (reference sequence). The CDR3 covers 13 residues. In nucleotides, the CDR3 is TGTGCCAGCAGCCAACTAGCGAAAAATGAGCAGTTCTTC. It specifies CASSQLAKNEQFF.

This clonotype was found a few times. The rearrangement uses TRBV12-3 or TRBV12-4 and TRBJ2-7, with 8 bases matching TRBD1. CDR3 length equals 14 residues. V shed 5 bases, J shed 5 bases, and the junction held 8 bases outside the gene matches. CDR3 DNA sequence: TGTGCCAGCAGTCGTCGGACAGGGAGCCACGAGCAGTACTTC. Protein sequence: CASSRRTGSHEQYF.

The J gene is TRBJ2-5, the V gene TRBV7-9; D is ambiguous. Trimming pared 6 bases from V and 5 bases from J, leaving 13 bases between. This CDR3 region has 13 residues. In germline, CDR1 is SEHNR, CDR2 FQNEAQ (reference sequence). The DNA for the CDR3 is TGTGCCAGCAGAAGAGGTTCCGGGGAGACCCAGTACTTC. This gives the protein CASRRGSGETQYF. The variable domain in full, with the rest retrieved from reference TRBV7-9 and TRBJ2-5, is DTGVSQNPRHKITKRGQNVTFRCDPISEHNRLYWYRQTLGQGPEFLTYFQNEAQLEKSRLLSDRFSAERPKGSFSTLEIQRTEQGDSAMYLCASRRGSGETQYFGPGTRLLVL.

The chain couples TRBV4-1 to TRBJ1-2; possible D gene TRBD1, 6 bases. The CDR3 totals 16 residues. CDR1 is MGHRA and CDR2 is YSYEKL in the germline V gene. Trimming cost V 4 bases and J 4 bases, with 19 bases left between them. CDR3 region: CASSRTGGGPRYGYTF. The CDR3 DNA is TGCGCCAGCAGCCGCACCGGGGGCGGACCGCGCTATGGCTACACCTTC.

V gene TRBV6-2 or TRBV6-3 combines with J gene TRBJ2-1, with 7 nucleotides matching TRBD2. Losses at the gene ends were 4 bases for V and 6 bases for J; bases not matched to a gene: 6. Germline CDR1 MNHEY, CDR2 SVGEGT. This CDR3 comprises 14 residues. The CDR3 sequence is CASSSRTRSNEQFF. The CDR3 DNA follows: TGTGCCAGCAGTTCCCGGACTAGATCCAATGAGCAGTTCTTC.

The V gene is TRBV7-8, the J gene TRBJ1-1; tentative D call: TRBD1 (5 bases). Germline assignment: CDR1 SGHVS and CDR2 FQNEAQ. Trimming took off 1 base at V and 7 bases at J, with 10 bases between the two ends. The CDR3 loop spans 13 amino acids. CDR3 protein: CASSLGGSGEAFF. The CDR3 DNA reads TGTGCCAGCAGCTTAGGGGGGTCCGGTGAAGCTTTCTTT.

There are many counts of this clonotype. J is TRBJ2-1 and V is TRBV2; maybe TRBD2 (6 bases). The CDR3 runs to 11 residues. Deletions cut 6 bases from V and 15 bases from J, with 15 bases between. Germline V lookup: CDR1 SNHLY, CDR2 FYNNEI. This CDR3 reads CASRGGRGWFF. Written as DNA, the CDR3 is TGTGCCAGCAGGGGTGGCCGGGGGTGGTTCTTC.

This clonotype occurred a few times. The CDR3 loop reads CASTMGTGGAQPQHF. For the CDR3, the DNA is TGTGCCAGCACCATGGGGACAGGGGGGGCTCAGCCCCAGCATTTT. The chain carries TRBV12-3 or TRBV12-4 and TRBJ1-5; 11 nucleotides align to TRBD1. V was clipped by 7 bases and J by 6 bases; unmatched bases: 8. The CDR3 is 15 amino acids.

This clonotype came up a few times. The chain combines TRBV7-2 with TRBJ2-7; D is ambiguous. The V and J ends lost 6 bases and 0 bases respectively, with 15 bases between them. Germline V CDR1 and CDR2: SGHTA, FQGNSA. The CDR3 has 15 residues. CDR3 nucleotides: TGTGCCAGCAGTCGAATCTGGTCTTCCTCCTACGAGCAGTACTTC. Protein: CASSRIWSSSYEQYF. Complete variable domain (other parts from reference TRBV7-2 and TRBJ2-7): GAGVSQSPSNKVTEKGKDVELRCDPISGHTALYWYRQSLGQGLEFLIYFQGNSAPDKSGLPSDRFSAERTGGSVSTLTIQRTQQEDSAVYLCASSRIWSSSYEQYFGPGTRLTVT.